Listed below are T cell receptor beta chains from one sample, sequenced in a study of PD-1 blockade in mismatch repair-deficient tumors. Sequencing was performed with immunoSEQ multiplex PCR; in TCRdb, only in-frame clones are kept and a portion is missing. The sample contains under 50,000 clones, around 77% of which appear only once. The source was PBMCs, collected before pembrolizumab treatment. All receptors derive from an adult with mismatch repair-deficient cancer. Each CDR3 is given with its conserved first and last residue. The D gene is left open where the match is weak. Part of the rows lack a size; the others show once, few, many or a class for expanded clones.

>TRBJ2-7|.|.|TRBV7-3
CASSFGGIPYEQYF
TGTGCCAGCAGCTTTGGCGGGATCCCCTACGAGCAGTACTTC
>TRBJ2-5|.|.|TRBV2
CASSGDLTGTQETQYF
TGTGCCAGCAGTGGAGATTTGACAGGGACTCAAGAGACCCAGTACTTC
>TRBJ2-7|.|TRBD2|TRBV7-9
CASSLVSGGHYEQYF
TGTGCCAGCAGCTTAGTCTCGGGAGGACACTACGAGCAGTACTTC
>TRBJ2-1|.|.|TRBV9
CASSVSQVGYNEQFF
TGTGCCAGCAGCGTTTCCCAGGTTGGCTACAATGAGCAGTTCTTC
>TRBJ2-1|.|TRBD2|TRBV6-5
CASSYRREGNNEQFF
TGTGCCAGCAGTTACAGGCGGGAGGGAAACAATGAGCAGTTCTTC
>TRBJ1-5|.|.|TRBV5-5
CASSLTRGANQPQHF
TGTGCCAGCAGCTTGACACGAGGGGCCAATCAGCCCCAGCATTTT
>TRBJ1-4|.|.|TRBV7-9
CASSLGQQGLFF
TGTGCCAGCAGCTTAGGCCAGCAGGGTCTGTTTTTT
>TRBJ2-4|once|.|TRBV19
CASSRQGGGSVTNIQYF
TGTGCCAGTAGCCGACAGGGAGGGGGTTCCGTGACAAACATTCAGTACTTC
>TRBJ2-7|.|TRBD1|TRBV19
CASSLGQGDREQYF
TGTGCCAGTAGTCTGGGACAGGGGGATCGGGAGCAGTACTTC
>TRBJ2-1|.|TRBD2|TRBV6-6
CASRSLAGGPNEQFF
TGTGCCAGCAGGTCACTAGCGGGAGGGCCGAATGAGCAGTTCTTC
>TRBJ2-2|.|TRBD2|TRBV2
CASSSGGSTGELFF
TGTGCCAGCAGTAGTGGCGGGAGTACCGGGGAGCTGTTTTTT
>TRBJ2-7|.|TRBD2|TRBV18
CASSPLVAGGISYEQYF
TGTGCCAGCTCACCACTGGTGGCGGGAGGGATTTCCTACGAGCAGTACTTC
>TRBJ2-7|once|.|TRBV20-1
CSARDPYEQYF
TGCAGTGCTAGGGACCCCTACGAGCAGTACTTC
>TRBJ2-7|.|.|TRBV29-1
CSVDEGGYEQYF
TGCAGCGTTGACGAGGGAGGCTACGAGCAGTACTTC
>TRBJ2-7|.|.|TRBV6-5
CASSPGIWQYF
TGTGCCAGCAGCCCAGGGATTTGGCAGTACTTC
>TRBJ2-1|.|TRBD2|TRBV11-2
CAITTSGTHEQFF
TGTGCCATCACGACTAGCGGGACCCATGAGCAGTTCTTC
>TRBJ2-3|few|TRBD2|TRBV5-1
CASSLEAGGSTDTQYF
TGCGCCAGCAGCTTGGAAGCGGGAGGTAGCACAGATACGCAGTATTTT
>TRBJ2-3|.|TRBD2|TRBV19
CASNAGTSDTDTQYF
TGTGCCAGTAACGCCGGGACTAGCGACACAGATACGCAGTATTTT
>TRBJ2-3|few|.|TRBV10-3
CAISESGSSTDTQYF
TGTGCCATCAGTGAGAGCGGCTCTAGCACAGATACGCAGTATTTT
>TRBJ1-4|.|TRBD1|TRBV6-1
CASSTGVTNEKLFF
TGTGCCAGCAGTACAGGGGTGACTAATGAAAAACTGTTTTTT
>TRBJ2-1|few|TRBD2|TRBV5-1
CASQGLAGNEQFF
TGCGCCAGCCAGGGACTAGCGGGTAATGAGCAGTTCTTC
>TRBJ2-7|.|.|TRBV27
CASSQDTYEQYF
TGTGCCAGCAGTCAGGACACCTACGAGCAGTACTTC
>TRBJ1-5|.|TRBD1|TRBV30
CAWSLGDRSFNQPQHF
TGTGCCTGGAGTCTCGGGGACAGGAGTTTCAATCAGCCCCAGCATTTT
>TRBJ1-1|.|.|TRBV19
CASSVSASLNTEAFF
TGTGCCAGTAGTGTCTCGGCGTCACTGAACACTGAAGCTTTCTTT
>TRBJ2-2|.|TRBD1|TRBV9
CASSSAAGTGPGELFF
TGTGCCAGCAGCTCCGCGGCTGGGACAGGGCCCGGGGAGCTGTTTTTT
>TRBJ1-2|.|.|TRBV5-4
CASSPKWDLIHDGYTF
TGTGCCAGCAGCCCTAAGTGGGACCTAATCCACGATGGCTACACCTTC
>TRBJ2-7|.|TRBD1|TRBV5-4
CASSDRVSYEQYF
TGTGCCAGCAGCGACAGGGTCAGCTACGAGCAGTACTTC
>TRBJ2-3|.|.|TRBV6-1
CASRTRGSTDTQYF
TGTGCCAGCAGGACAAGGGGTAGCACAGATACGCAGTATTTT
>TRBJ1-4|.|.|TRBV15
CATSRVTKGGEKLFF
TGTGCCACCAGCAGAGTAACTAAGGGAGGAGAAAAACTGTTTTTT
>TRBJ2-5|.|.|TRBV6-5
CASSYSLLWLQETQYF
TGTGCCAGCAGTTACTCGTTATTGTGGTTACAAGAGACCCAGTACTTC
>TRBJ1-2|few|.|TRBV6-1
CASSEGVGTHTF
TGTGCCAGCAGTGAAGGGGTGGGCACGCACACCTTC
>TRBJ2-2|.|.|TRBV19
CASSMGWNTGELFF
TGTGCCAGTAGTATGGGGTGGAACACCGGGGAGCTGTTTTTT
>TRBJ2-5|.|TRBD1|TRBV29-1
CSVVGQGGKTQYF
TGCAGCGTGGTTGGACAGGGAGGCAAGACCCAGTACTTC
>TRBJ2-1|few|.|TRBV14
CASSQGGPYNEQFF
TGTGCCAGCAGCCAAGGAGGGCCGTACAATGAGCAGTTCTTC
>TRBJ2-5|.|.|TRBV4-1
CASSQELQETQYF
TGCGCCAGCAGCCAAGAACTACAAGAGACCCAGTACTTC
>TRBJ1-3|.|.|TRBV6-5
CASSYGPSSGNTIYF
TGTGCCAGCAGTTACGGCCCGAGCTCTGGAAACACCATATATTTT
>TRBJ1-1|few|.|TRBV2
CASRYGKGEAFF
TGTGCCAGCAGGTACGGAAAAGGAGAAGCTTTCTTT
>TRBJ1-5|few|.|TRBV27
CASSLRVGNQPQHF
TGTGCCAGCAGTTTAAGGGTGGGCAATCAGCCCCAGCATTTT
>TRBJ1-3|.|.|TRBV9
CASTNSGNTIYF
TGTGCCAGCACCAATTCTGGAAACACCATATATTTT
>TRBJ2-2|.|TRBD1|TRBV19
CASRQGGNTGELFF
TGTGCCTCACGACAGGGGGGGAACACCGGGGAGCTGTTTTTT
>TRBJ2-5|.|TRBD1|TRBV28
CASSPPDRGRLSQETQYF
TGTGCCAGCAGCCCACCGGACAGGGGGAGACTTTCCCAAGAGACCCAGTACTTC
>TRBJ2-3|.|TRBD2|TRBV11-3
CASSFGMASGKAHTQYF
TGTGCCAGCAGCTTCGGGATGGCTAGCGGGAAAGCCCATACGCAGTATTTT
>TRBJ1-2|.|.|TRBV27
CASSSTGKANYGYTF
TGTGCCAGCAGTAGTACAGGGAAAGCTAACTATGGCTACACCTTC
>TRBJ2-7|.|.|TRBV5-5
CASSLFRVEQYF
TGTGCCAGCAGCTTGTTCAGGGTCGAGCAGTACTTC
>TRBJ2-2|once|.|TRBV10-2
CASRPAAPNTGELFF
TGCGCCAGCAGGCCCGCGGCACCGAACACCGGGGAGCTGTTTTTT
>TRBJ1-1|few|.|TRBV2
CASSDWGEAFF
TGTGCCAGCAGTGATTGGGGAGAAGCTTTCTTT
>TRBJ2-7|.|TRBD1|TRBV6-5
CASSWDREYEQYF
TGTGCCAGCAGTTGGGACAGGGAGTACGAGCAGTACTTC
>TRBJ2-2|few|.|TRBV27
CASRRGVQGPTGELFF
TGTGCCAGCAGGAGAGGCGTCCAGGGCCCCACCGGGGAGCTGTTTTTT
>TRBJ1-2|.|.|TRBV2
CASSGVEWGGYTF
TGTGCCAGCAGTGGGGTGGAATGGGGTGGCTACACCTTC
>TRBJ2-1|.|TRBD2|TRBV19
CASSGLAGALYNEQFF
TGTGCCAGTAGCGGACTAGCGGGAGCTCTCTACAATGAGCAGTTCTTC
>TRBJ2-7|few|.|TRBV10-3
CAISDYDEQYF
TGTGCCATCAGCGATTACGACGAGCAGTACTTC
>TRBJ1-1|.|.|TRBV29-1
CSARRQGNTEAFF
TGCAGCGCCCGACGGCAGGGGAACACTGAAGCTTTCTTT
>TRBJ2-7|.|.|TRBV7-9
CASSLTSYTYEQYF
TGTGCCAGCAGCTTGACTAGTTACACCTACGAGCAGTACTTC
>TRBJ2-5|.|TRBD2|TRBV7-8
CASSRLVGLAGSQETQYF
TGTGCCAGCAGCCGCCTTGTAGGGCTAGCGGGATCTCAAGAGACCCAGTACTTC
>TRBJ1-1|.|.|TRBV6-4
CASSDSSRGLTEAFF
TGTGCCAGCAGTGACTCGTCAAGGGGCTTGACTGAAGCTTTCTTT